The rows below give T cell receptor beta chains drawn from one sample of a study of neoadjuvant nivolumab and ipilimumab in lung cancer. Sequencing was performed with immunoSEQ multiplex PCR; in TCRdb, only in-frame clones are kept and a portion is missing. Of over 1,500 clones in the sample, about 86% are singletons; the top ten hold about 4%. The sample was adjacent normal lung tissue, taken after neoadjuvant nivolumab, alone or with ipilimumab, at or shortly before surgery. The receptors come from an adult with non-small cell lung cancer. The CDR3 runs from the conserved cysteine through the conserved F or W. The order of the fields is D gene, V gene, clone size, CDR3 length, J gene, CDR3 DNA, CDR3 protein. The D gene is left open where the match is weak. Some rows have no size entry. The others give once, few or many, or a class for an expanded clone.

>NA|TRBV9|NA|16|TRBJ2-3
TGTGCCAGCAGCTCCTACGGCGAGACTTCGACAGATACGCAGTATTTT
CASSSYGETSTDTQYF
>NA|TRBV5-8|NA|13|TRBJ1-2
TGTGCCAGCAGCTTGGGACAATTGCGGAGCTACACCTTC
CASSLGQLRSYTF
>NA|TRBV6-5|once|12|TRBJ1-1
TGTGCCAGCAAGGGCAGCCATACTGAAGCTTTCTTT
CASKGSHTEAFF
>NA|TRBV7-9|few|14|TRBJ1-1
TGTGCCAGCAGCTTTTTAAGGGATCGCACTGAAGCTTTCTTT
CASSFLRDRTEAFF
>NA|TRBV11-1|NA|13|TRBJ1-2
TGTGCCAGCAGCCAAGGACAAAACTATGGCTACACCTTC
CASSQGQNYGYTF
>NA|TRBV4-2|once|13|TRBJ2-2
TGTGCCAGCAGCCAAGGCAGAACCGGGGAGCTGTTTTTT
CASSQGRTGELFF
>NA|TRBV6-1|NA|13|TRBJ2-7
TGTGCCAGCAGTGAAGTTTTGGCCTACGAGCAGTACTTC
CASSEVLAYEQYF
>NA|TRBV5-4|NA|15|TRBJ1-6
TGTGCCAGCAGCCAAACGGGGGGTTATAATTCACCCCTCCACTTT
CASSQTGGYNSPLHF
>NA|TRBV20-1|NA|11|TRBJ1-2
TGCAGTGCTCCCGGGAACTATGGCTACACCTTC
CSAPGNYGYTF
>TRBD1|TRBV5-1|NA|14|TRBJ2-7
TGCGCCAGCAGCCAAAGGACAGGGGCCTACGAGCAGTACTTC
CASSQRTGAYEQYF
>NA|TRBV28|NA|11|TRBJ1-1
TGTGCCAGCAGTTTAGTAGCTGAAGCTTTCTTT
CASSLVAEAFF
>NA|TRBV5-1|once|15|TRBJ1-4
TGCGCCAGCAGCTTGCAATCGGGAGATGGAGAAAAACTGTTTTTT
CASSLQSGDGEKLFF
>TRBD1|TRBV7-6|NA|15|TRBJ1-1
TGTGCCAGCAGCCGTCGGACAGGGGGCTTAGCAGAAGCTTTCTTT
CASSRRTGGLAEAFF
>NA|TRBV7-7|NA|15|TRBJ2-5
TGTGCCAGCAGCACCAGGGTGGAGGCCCAAGAGACCCAGTACTTC
CASSTRVEAQETQYF
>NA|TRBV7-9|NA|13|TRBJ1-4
TGTGCCAGCAGCTTAGACTCGGAGGAAAAACTGTTTTTT
CASSLDSEEKLFF
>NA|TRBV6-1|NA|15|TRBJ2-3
TGTGCCAGCAATCGGGACCTAACTAGCACAGATACGCAGTATTTT
CASNRDLTSTDTQYF
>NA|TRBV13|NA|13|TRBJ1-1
TGTGCCAGCAGCTTAGTGGGTGGCACTGAAGCTTTCTTT
CASSLVGGTEAFF
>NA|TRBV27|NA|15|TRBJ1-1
TGTGCCAGCGGGCGGGGTACCTCGATGAACACTGAAGCTTTCTTT
CASGRGTSMNTEAFF
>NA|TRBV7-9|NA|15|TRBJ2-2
TGTGCCAGCAGCTTAAGAGCGGTTGACACCGGGGAGCTGTTTTTT
CASSLRAVDTGELFF
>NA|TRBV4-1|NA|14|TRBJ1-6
TGCGCCAGCAGCCAATGGGCTACGCTGTCAACCCTCCACTTT
CASSQWATLSTLHF
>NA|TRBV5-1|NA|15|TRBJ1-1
TGCGCCAGCAGCCGTGGACCAATGGGGGACACTGAAGCTTTCTTT
CASSRGPMGDTEAFF
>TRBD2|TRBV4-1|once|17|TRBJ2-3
TGCGCCAGCCACAGTAGCGGGGGTCCCTCTCGAACAGATACGCAGTATTTT
CASHSSGGPSRTDTQYF
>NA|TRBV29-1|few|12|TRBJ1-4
TGCAGCGTAAATGCGGACAGTGGAAAACTGTTTTTT
CSVNADSGKLFF
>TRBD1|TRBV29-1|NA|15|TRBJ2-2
TGCAGCGCTAAATACCGGACAGGGGTTACCGGGGAGCTGTTTTTT
CSAKYRTGVTGELFF
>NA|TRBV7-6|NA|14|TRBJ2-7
TGTGCCAGCAGCTTAGATCAGGTCTCCTACGAGCAGTACTTC
CASSLDQVSYEQYF
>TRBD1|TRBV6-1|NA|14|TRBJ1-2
TGTGCCAGCAGTGACCGGGACAGGGGCTCTGGCTACACCTTC
CASSDRDRGSGYTF
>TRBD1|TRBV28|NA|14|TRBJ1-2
TGTGCCAGCAGACCCGCAGGGGGACTATATGGCTACACCTTC
CASRPAGGLYGYTF
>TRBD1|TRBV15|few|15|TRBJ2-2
TGTGCCACCAGCACTGGGACAGGTGACACCGGGGAGCTGTTTTTT
CATSTGTGDTGELFF
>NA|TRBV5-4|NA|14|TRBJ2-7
TGTGCCAGCAGCCACACCCCTCCGGGCTACGAGCAGTACTTC
CASSHTPPGYEQYF
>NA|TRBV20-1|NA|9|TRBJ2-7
TGCAGTGCTGGTCCCGAGCAGTACTTC
CSAGPEQYF
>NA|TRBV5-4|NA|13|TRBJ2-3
TGTGCCAGCAGCGTGGACTTCACAGATACGCAGTATTTT
CASSVDFTDTQYF
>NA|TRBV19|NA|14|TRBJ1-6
TGTGCCAGTAGTCAAAGAGGGTGGGATTCACCCCTCCACTTT
CASSQRGWDSPLHF
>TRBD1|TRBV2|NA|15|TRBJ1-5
TGTGCCAGCAGCGGGGACAGGGGGCTTAATCAGCCCCAGCATTTT
CASSGDRGLNQPQHF
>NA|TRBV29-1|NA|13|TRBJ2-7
TGCAGCGTTGCATCCGCGTCGGGCTACGAGCAGTACTTC
CSVASASGYEQYF
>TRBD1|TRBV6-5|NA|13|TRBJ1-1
TGTGCCAGCAGTGTACAGGGGTTCACTGAAGCTTTCTTT
CASSVQGFTEAFF
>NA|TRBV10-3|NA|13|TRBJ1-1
TGTGCCATCAGTGACCCAGCGGACGTGAGAGCTTTCTTT
CAISDPADVRAFF
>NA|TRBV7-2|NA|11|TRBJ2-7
TGTGCCAGCAGGGGGTTCCACGAGCAGTACTTC
CASRGFHEQYF
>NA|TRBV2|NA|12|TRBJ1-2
TGTGCCAGCAGGCGCCCGGACTATGGCTACACCTTC
CASRRPDYGYTF
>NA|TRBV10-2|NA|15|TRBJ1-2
TGCGCCAGCAGTGTGGAGGAGGGGGGCGCAGATGGCTACACCTTC
CASSVEEGGADGYTF
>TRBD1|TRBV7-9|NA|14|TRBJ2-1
TGTGCCAGCAGCCTGGGACAGGGTGGCAATGAGCAGTTCTTC
CASSLGQGGNEQFF
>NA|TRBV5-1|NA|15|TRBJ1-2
TGCGCCAGCAGCCTAAGCGGCACAGCCATCTATGGCTACACCTTC
CASSLSGTAIYGYTF
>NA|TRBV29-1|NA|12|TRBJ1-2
TGCAGCGTTGGGACAGCTAACTATGGCTACACCTTC
CSVGTANYGYTF
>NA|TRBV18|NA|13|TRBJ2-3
TGTGCCAGCTATATGGGCGGCACAGATACGCAGTATTTT
CASYMGGTDTQYF
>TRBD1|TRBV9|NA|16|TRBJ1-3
TGTGCCAGCAGCGTAGCCGGGCAGGGGGGTGGAAACACCATATATTTT
CASSVAGQGGGNTIYF
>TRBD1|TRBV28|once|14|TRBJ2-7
TGTGCCAGCAGTTTTGGGACAGGGAACTACGAGCAGTACTTC
CASSFGTGNYEQYF
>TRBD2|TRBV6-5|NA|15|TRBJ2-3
TGTGCCAGCAGTTTTGCGGGGGGGCCGCCAGATACGCAGTATTTT
CASSFAGGPPDTQYF
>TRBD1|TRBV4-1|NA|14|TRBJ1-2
TGCGCCAGCACTCCCCGGGACAGGGGGCTCGGCTACACCTTC
CASTPRDRGLGYTF
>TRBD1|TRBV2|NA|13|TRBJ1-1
TGTGCCAGCACCGACGGACCGGGACAGGGTGGGAACTTT
CASTDGPGQGGNF
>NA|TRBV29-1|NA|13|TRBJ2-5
TGCAGCGTAGGCTTAGTAGGTCAGGAGACCCAGTACTTC
CSVGLVGQETQYF
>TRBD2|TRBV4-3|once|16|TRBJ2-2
TGCGCCAGCAGCCCACGGGGCAGGGAGGGGACCGGGGAGCTGTTTTTT
CASSPRGREGTGELFF
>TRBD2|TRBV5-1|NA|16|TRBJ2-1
TGCGCCAGCAGCTTGGAGAGCGTAGCGGGGGGGTATGAGCAGTTCTTC
CASSLESVAGGYEQFF
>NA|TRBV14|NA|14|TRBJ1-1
TGTGCCAGCAGCCAAGAAGGGGGTGTCACTGAAGCTTTCTTT
CASSQEGGVTEAFF
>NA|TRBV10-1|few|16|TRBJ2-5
TGCGCCAGCAGTGAGTCGGAGGGCACGGGACAAGAGACCCAGTACTTC
CASSESEGTGQETQYF
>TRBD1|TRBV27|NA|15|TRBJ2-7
TGTGCCAGCAGTCCCGGACAGGGACGGAGGGTGGAGCAGTACTTC
CASSPGQGRRVEQYF
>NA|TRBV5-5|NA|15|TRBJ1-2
TGTGCCAGCAGCCTGGGGGGCCCGGCCGGGTATGGCTACACCTTC
CASSLGGPAGYGYTF